This entry is about one T cell receptor (beta chain). Its target is not known. Trimming removed 5 bases from V and 0 bases from J, with 11 bases in between. Germline CDR1 reads LGHDT; CDR2 reads YNNKEL (reference sequence). The CDR3 runs 14 residues. Addition of a universal primer site occurred through template switching, and cDNA carried unique molecular identifiers. TCRdb passed the 5' RACE reads through MiXCR, listing each CDR3 protein once. This sample yields approximately 240,000 distinct CDR3 sequences, of which over 11% are seen a single time; 7% to 9.5% belongs to the top ten. This sample was included in a study of identical twins. General observations from the study: Clonotypes of the beta chain that were abundant in cord blood carried fewer insertions (memory repertoires showed none).

The TCR originated in a woman under 30 in good health. The chain couples TRBV3-1 to TRBJ2-7, with D perhaps TRBD1 (6 bases). Sequenced input: memory (CD45RO+) T cells sorted from blood. As DNA, the CDR3 is TGTGCCAGCAGCTTTCGGGACAACTCCTACGAGCAGTACTTC. Protein product: CASSFRDNSYEQYF.